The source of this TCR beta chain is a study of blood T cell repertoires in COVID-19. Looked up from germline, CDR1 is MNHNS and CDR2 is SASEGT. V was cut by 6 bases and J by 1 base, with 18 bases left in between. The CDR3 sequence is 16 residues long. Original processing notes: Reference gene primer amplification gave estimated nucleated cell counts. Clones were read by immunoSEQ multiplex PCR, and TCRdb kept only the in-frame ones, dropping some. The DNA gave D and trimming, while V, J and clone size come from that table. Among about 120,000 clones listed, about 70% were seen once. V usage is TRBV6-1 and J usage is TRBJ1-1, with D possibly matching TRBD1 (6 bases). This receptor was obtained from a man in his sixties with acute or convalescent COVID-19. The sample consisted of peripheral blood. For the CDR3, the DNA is TGTGCCAGCAGGGAAACGCAGGACAGACGGAACACTGAAGCTTTCTTT. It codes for CASRETQDRRNTEAFF.